Each of the 18 T cell receptor beta chains below was sequenced from the same sample in a study of blood T cell repertoires in COVID-19. Libraries were prepared by immunoSEQ multiplex PCR; TCRdb keeps only in-frame clonotypes and omits some of them. This table holds roughly 150,000 clones, roughly 80% found once. Material: peripheral blood. These receptor sequences come from a man between 45 and 60 years old with active or convalescent COVID-19.

The chain recombines TRBV19 with TRBJ1-6, with 7 bases lining up with TRBD1. CDR1 LNHDA and CDR2 SQIVND come from the germline V gene (reference sequence). This CDR3 is built from 15 residues. The V and J ends lost 5 bases and 9 bases, in that order; junction bases with no gene match: 10. CDR3 in DNA: TGTGCCAGTAGTTTACAGGGGCGTAGTGGTTCACCCCTCCACTTT. It specifies CASSLQGRSGSPLHF. Together with reference TRBV19 and TRBJ1-6, the CDR3 gives the full variable domain: DGGITQSPKYLFRKEGQNVTLSCEQNLNHDAMYWYRQDPGQGLRLIYYSQIVNDFQKGDIAEGYSVSREKKESFPLTVTSAQKNPTAFYLCASSLQGRSGSPLHFGNGTRLTVT.

The genes are TRBV28 and TRBJ2-7; 8 bases are a match to TRBD2. The length of the CDR3 is 15 residues. J lost 4 bases, V lost 6 bases, and 11 bases had no gene match. The germline V gene has CDR1 MDHEN and CDR2 SYDVKM. The CDR3 region is CASSLDSGNRYEQYF. The CDR3 DNA reads TGTGCCAGCAGCCTCGATAGCGGGAATAGGTACGAGCAGTACTTC.

The chain carries TRBV28 and TRBJ2-7, with 13 bases aligning to TRBD2. V was clipped by 4 bases and J by 5 bases; unmatched bases: 5. Germline V gene data show CDR1 as MDHEN and CDR2 as SYDVKM. The CDR3 has 15 residues. The CDR3 spells CASSSRTSGSHEQYF. In nucleotides, the CDR3 is TGTGCCAGCAGTTCCCGGACTAGCGGGAGCCACGAGCAGTACTTC. Together with reference TRBV28 and TRBJ2-7, the CDR3 gives the full variable domain: DVKVTQSSRYLVKRTGEKVFLECVQDMDHENMFWYRQDPGLGLRLIYFSYDVKMKEKGDIPEGYSVSREKKERFSLILESASTNQTSMYLCASSSRTSGSHEQYFGPGTRLTVT.

The rearrangement links TRBV9 to TRBJ1-1, with D perhaps matching TRBD1 (5 bases). The CDR3 sequence is 13 residues long. CDR1 SGDLS and CDR2 YYNGEE come from the germline V gene. Trimming took 0 bases from V and 3 from J, leaving 6 bases between them. CDR3 protein: CASSVEGDTEAFF. The CDR3 DNA reads TGTGCCAGCAGCGTAGAAGGGGACACTGAAGCTTTCTTT.

J is TRBJ2-7 and V is TRBV4-1, with D possibly matching TRBD1 (5 bases). Trimming left V 1 base short and J 1 base short, with 5 bases between. CDR1 and CDR2 (germline): MGHRA, YSYEKL. The CDR3 sequence is 13 residues long. The chain's CDR3 is CASSQAGSYEQYF. CDR3 sequence (DNA): TGCGCCAGCAGCCAAGCAGGGTCCTACGAGCAGTACTTC.

This chain uses TRBV15 with TRBJ1-2; perhaps TRBD1 as D (5 bases). Trimming stripped 3 bases from V and 8 bases from J, with 13 bases between. Germline-derived CDR1 and CDR2 are LNHNV and YYDKDF (reference sequence). This CDR3 region has 13 residues. The CDR3 loop reads CATSSPQGRGYTF. CDR3 coding DNA: TGTGCCACCAGCAGTCCCCAGGGTCGGGGCTACACCTTC.

Written as DNA, the CDR3 is TGTGCCAGCAGCTTGTTGCCCTCAGGCACAGATACGCAGTATTTT. It specifies CASSLLPSGTDTQYF. The chain is built from TRBV5-4 and TRBJ2-3, with D uncertain. The V and J ends lost 1 base and 1 base respectively, with 10 bases between them. CDR1 and CDR2 from the germline V gene are SGHNT and YYREEE (reference sequence). The CDR3 is made up of 15 amino acids.

The gene calls are TRBV9 and TRBJ2-1, with 8 bases identical to TRBD2. This CDR3 region has 16 residues. Germline loops: CDR1 SGDLS, CDR2 YYNGEE. Losses at the gene ends were 0 bases for V and 8 bases for J; bases not matched to a gene: 10. The DNA of the CDR3 is TGTGCCAGCAGCGTAGGTAGCGGGAATTGGGTCGATGAGCAGTTCTTC. Translation gives CASSVGSGNWVDEQFF.

The chain carries TRBV5-6 and TRBJ2-3; 15 nucleotides agree with TRBD2. Germline-derived CDR1 and CDR2 are SGHDT and YYEEEE. The CDR3 is 18 amino acids. V gave up 0 bases and J gave up 3 bases; unmatched junction bases: 5. This CDR3 reads CASSLAGTSGRSTDTQYF. CDR3 in DNA: TGTGCCAGCAGCTTGGCCGGGACTAGCGGGAGGAGTACAGATACGCAGTATTTT.

The genes are TRBV20-1 and TRBJ1-6, with D unclear. Per the germline V gene, CDR1 is DFQATT and CDR2 is SNEGSKA (reference sequence). Deletions cut 3 bases from V and 6 bases from J, with 12 bases between. The CDR3 loop spans 14 amino acids. CDR3 bases: TGCAGTGCTAGTCCCCCTTTTCCTAATTCACCCCTCCACTTT. Amino acids: CSASPPFPNSPLHF.

The chain links TRBV4-2 to TRBJ2-7, with 7 nucleotides matching TRBD2. The CDR3 is 15 residues long. CDR1 and CDR2 (germline): LGHNA, YNFKEQ. J lost 5 bases, V lost 4 bases, and 11 bases had no gene match. CDR3 in DNA: TGTGCCAGCAGCCCTGGCGGGAGTGTAATGAACGAGCAGTACTTC. This translates into CASSPGGSVMNEQYF.

The J gene is TRBJ2-7, the V gene TRBV6-5, with D possibly being TRBD2 (6 bases). The length of the CDR3 is 15 residues. Germline lookup yields CDR1 MNHEY and CDR2 SVGAGI. Trimming cost V 6 bases and J 1 base, with 16 bases left between them. The CDR3 DNA follows: TGTGCCAGCAGAATAAGCGGGTCAGCGTCCTACGAGCAGTACTTC. This encodes CASRISGSASYEQYF.

V gene TRBV3-1 (or the pseudogene TRBV3-2) combines with J gene TRBJ2-1; 8 bases are shared with TRBD2. This CDR3 spans 15 amino acids. The junction had 11 bases not matched to a gene; V was cut back by 4 bases and J by 9 bases. CDR1 LGHDT and CDR2 YNNKEL come from the germline V gene (reference sequence). The CDR3, as DNA: TGTGCCAGCAGCCCTCTAGCGGGTTCCTACGCTGAGCAGTTCTTC. As protein: CASSPLAGSYAEQFF.

The chain is built from TRBV18 and TRBJ2-7; 7 nucleotides agree with TRBD1. CDR1 is KGHSH, CDR2 LQKENI, per germline. The CDR3 runs to 15 residues. V trimming: 0 bases; J trimming: 2 bases; junction bases outside the gene matches: 4. CDR3 region: CASSPPYQGAYEQYF. CDR3 DNA: TGTGCCAGCTCACCACCGTATCAGGGGGCCTACGAGCAGTACTTC.

This chain joins TRBV19 and TRBJ1-4; D unclear. The CDR3 runs to 12 residues. Trimming took 5 bases from V and 7 from J, leaving 8 bases between them. In germline, CDR1 is LNHDA, CDR2 SQIVND (reference sequence). In DNA, the CDR3 is TGTGCCAGTAGTCTCCTCCGTGAAAAACTGTTTTTT. It codes for CASSLLREKLFF.

V usage is TRBV3-1 (or the pseudogene TRBV3-2) and J usage is TRBJ1-1, with no clear D. Germline V CDR1 and CDR2: LGHDT, YNNKEL (reference sequence). Trimming cost V 4 bases and J 6 bases, with 12 bases left between them. This CDR3 has 13 amino acids. The CDR3 loop reads CASSPLYNAEAFF. CDR3 bases: TGTGCCAGCAGCCCGCTATATAACGCTGAAGCTTTCTTT.

J is TRBJ2-1 and V is TRBV2; no clear D. Germline lookup yields CDR1 SNHLY and CDR2 FYNNEI. Trimming took 6 bases from V and 5 from J, leaving 11 bases between them. The CDR3 is made up of 13 amino acids. Here the CDR3 reads CASRPMSNNEQFF. For the CDR3, the DNA is TGTGCCAGCAGGCCCATGTCTAACAATGAGCAGTTCTTC.

J is TRBJ2-2 and V is TRBV19, with TRBD1 matching 9 bases. This CDR3 is 15 amino acids long. Germline V gene lookup returns CDR1 LNHDA and CDR2 SQIVND (reference sequence). The trim removed 8 bases at V and 4 bases at J, leaving 8 bases unmatched. CDR3 nucleotides: TGTGCCAGTGAACAGGGGGCGCGGGTCACCGGGGAGCTGTTTTTT. Amino acids: CASEQGARVTGELFF.